This T cell receptor beta chain was sequenced during a study of regulatory and conventional T cells in RAG deficiency. Study observations and caveats: Other subsets showed approximately 9.6-fold reductions, but Treg unique TCR beta sequences fell about 92-fold in these patients. In Omenn syndrome, Treg and Tconv repertoires overlapped >85%.

Data came from immunoSEQ multiplex PCR; TCRdb stores just in-frame clones and leaves some out. This sample carries about 30,000 clones, more than 90% of them seen once, and the ten largest clones take over 0.35%. The CDR3 totals 13 residues. Trimming removed 3 bases at V and 12 bases at J, with 15 bases between. Germline-derived CDR1 and CDR2 are LNHDA and SQIVND (reference sequence). Comments on this clone: Its target is unknown.

Genomic DNA came from blood conventional CD4+ T cells gated CD25-low CD127-high. This sample also belongs to another study, concerning regulatory T cells. That publication notes: The PCR used 52 TRBV and 13 TRBJ primers. In patients, unique TRB V-J pairs were restricted and V/J usage skewed, especially in Tregs.

The chain joins TRBV19 to TRBJ2-1; D might be TRBD2 (5 bases). Sequencing input: CD25- CD4+ T cells sorted from blood. The sequence was obtained from a human donor in good health. The CDR3 nucleotides read TGTGCCAGTAGTATCGGCTTGGCGGGCGGGCAGTTCTTC. This translates into CASSIGLAGGQFF.